This is a list of T cell receptor beta chains from one sample in a study of cytomegalovirus exposure and HLA in healthy donors. TCRdb keeps only in-frame clones here, not all; method: immunoSEQ multiplex PCR. Here the sample table reports about 160,000 clones. The sequencing input was PBMCs. The source of these receptors is a man in his thirties or forties in good health and CMV-seronegative. Both conserved end residues are part of each CDR3. D genes are given only for firm matches.

.	TRBV29-1	TRBJ2-3	CSVAGSTDTQYF	TGCAGCGTTGCTGGCAGCACAGATACGCAGTATTTT
TRBD1	TRBV4-1	TRBJ1-3	CASRERQGSGNTIYF	TGCGCCAGCAGGGAAAGACAGGGCTCTGGAAACACCATATATTTT
TRBD2	TRBV29-1	TRBJ2-1	CSVARSTSGRVSYNEQFF	TGCAGCGTTGCCCGGTCGACTAGCGGGAGGGTCTCCTACAATGAGCAGTTCTTC
.	TRBV6-5	TRBJ1-1	CASSTDKNTEAFF	TGTGCCAGCAGTACAGACAAGAACACTGAAGCTTTCTTT
TRBD2	TRBV6-1	TRBJ2-7	CASSNPSGGGGEQYF	TGTGCCAGCAGTAACCCTAGCGGGGGGGGTGGCGAGCAGTACTTC
TRBD1	TRBV2	TRBJ2-7	CASSETGQGIYEQYF	TGTGCCAGCAGTGAAACGGGACAGGGGATCTACGAGCAGTACTTC
.	TRBV5-1	TRBJ2-7	CASSLVRASYEQYF	TGCGCCAGCAGCTTGGTGAGAGCAAGCTACGAGCAGTACTTC
.	TRBV15	TRBJ2-5	CATSRDRGQETQYF	TGTGCCACCAGCAGAGACAGGGGACAAGAGACCCAGTACTTC
.	TRBV5-1	TRBJ1-2	CASSLEPQGIYHGYTF	TGCGCCAGCAGCTTGGAGCCCCAGGGGATCTACCATGGCTACACCTTC
TRBD1	TRBV9	TRBJ1-2	CASSVVRQGNYGYTF	TGTGCCAGCAGCGTAGTGCGACAGGGTAACTATGGCTACACCTTC
TRBD1	TRBV6-1	TRBJ2-1	CASSDLGQPYNEQFF	TGTGCCAGCAGTGATTTGGGACAGCCATACAATGAGCAGTTCTTC
TRBD1	TRBV6-1	TRBJ1-2	CASKFYAGQSYGYTF	TGTGCCAGCAAGTTTTACGCGGGACAGTCCTATGGCTACACCTTC
.	TRBV7-9	TRBJ1-4	CASSSMGGGSEKLFF	TGTGCCAGCAGCTCCATGGGGGGGGGCAGTGAAAAACTGTTTTTT